These T cell receptor beta chains were read from a single sample in a study of control samples from healthy donors and cancer patients. Sequencing used immunoSEQ multiplex PCR; TCRdb keeps in-frame clones, though not all of them. This sample has under 100,000 clones, with approximately 93% found just once. The material sequenced was blood. These receptors originate from a woman under 40 in good health. CDR3s leave out the opening cysteine and the closing phenylalanine or tryptophan.

>TRBJ1-1|TRBV7-9
ASSPSDGNTEAF
>TRBJ2-5|TRBV7-6
ASSLDVRGVFGETQY
>TRBJ1-1|TRBV11-2
ASRTGLNTEAF
>TRBJ1-2|TRBV27
ASRSGRDAFYGYT
>TRBJ1-2|TRBV25-1
ASSELGDRAGGYT
>TRBJ2-5|TRBV5-6
ASSLQGNKETQY
>TRBJ1-5|TRBV11-2
ASSPGTAFNQPQH
>TRBJ1-2|TRBV6-1
ASSDAGIYGYT
>TRBJ2-1|TRBV5-8
ASSSRSKRSSYNEQF
>TRBJ2-7|TRBV7-3
ASSPPGADEQY
>TRBJ2-1|TRBV18
ASSPRSTTAGDNEQF